A single sample is the source of the 25 T cell receptor beta chains below, sequenced in a study of blood T cell repertoires in COVID-19. Method: immunoSEQ multiplex PCR; TCRdb's copy keeps in-frame clones and lacks some. The sample consists of 200,000 to 300,000 clones, 70% to 80% of them appearing once. Sequencing was carried out using peripheral blood. These receptors all come from a woman of 80 years or more with acute or convalescent COVID-19.

The gene calls are TRBV15 and TRBJ1-2; weak D call: TRBD1 (6 bases). CDR1 is LNHNV and CDR2 is YYDKDF in the germline V gene (reference sequence). The ends were cut back, 0 bases at V and 6 bases at J, with 20 bases in the middle. CDR3 length: 17 residues. The CDR3 nucleotides read TGTGCCACCAGCAGAGATATTTTGGTTCGTAACAGGGATGGCTACACCTTC. This gives the protein CATSRDILVRNRDGYTF.

This rearrangement joins TRBV19 to TRBJ2-7, with 14 bases fitting TRBD2. Losses at the gene ends were 5 bases for V and 5 bases for J; bases not matched to a gene: 5. Per germline, CDR1 LNHDA and CDR2 SQIVND (reference sequence). The CDR3 consists of 15 residues. CDR3 sequence reads: CASSSGLAGEDEQYF. The CDR3 DNA follows: TGTGCCAGTAGTTCGGGACTAGCGGGAGAAGACGAGCAGTACTTC.

The chain joins TRBV6-1 to TRBJ2-7; D is perhaps TRBD2 (5 bases). Looked up from germline, CDR1 is MNHNS and CDR2 is SASEGT. This CDR3 comprises 15 residues. The germline V and J ends were trimmed by 0 bases and 2 bases, with 11 bases remaining between them. The CDR3, as DNA: TGTGCCAGCAGTGAAGCCCCGGGAAGAACCTACGAGCAGTACTTC. Encoded protein: CASSEAPGRTYEQYF.

The rearrangement joins TRBV27 to TRBJ1-6, with D possibly matching TRBD1 (5 bases). This CDR3 comprises 14 residues. CDR1 is MNHEY and CDR2 is SMNVEV in the germline V gene (reference sequence). The V gene lost 8 bases and the J gene lost 9 bases, with 17 bases spanning the gap. As DNA, the CDR3 is TGTGCCAGCCGTCAGGGTATAGGAGTTTCACCCCTCCACTTT. Its protein is CASRQGIGVSPLHF.

V is TRBV19 and J is TRBJ1-5, with 7 bases aligning to TRBD1. Germline V gives CDR1 LNHDA, CDR2 SQIVND (reference sequence). V lost 4 bases and J lost 7; bases outside the gene matches: 13. The CDR3 length is 16 residues. CDR3 sequence reads: CASSTRTGRTSQPQHF. The CDR3 DNA is TGTGCCAGTAGTACGAGGACAGGCCGGACCAGCCAGCCCCAGCATTTT.

This clone showed up just once. The rearrangement uses TRBV6-6 and TRBJ2-7; 9 bases align to TRBD1. Germline values: CDR1 MNHNY, CDR2 SVGAGI (reference sequence). With V trimmed by 6 bases and J by 2 bases, 5 bases remained unmatched. This CDR3 has 14 residues. The CDR3, as DNA: TGTGCCAGCAGAGGAGGACAGGGGCCCTACGAGCAGTACTTC. It is translated as CASRGGQGPYEQYF.

This clone was seen only a few times. The chain has TRBV7-8 and TRBJ2-3; 11 positions match TRBD1. Germline V lookup: CDR1 SGHVS, CDR2 FQNEAQ. Trimming took 3 bases from V and 4 from J; bases not matched to a gene: 3. CDR3 size: 15 residues. The CDR3 DNA sequence: TGTGCCAGCAGCTTGGACAGGGGGCATTCAGATACGCAGTATTTT. This encodes CASSLDRGHSDTQYF.

The chain combines TRBV5-1 with TRBJ1-3, with unresolved D. V dropped 0 bases and J dropped 3 bases, with 7 bases sitting between them. In germline, CDR1 is SGHRS, CDR2 YFSETQ. The CDR3 spans 14 residues. The CDR3 loop reads CASSLGARGNTIYF. For the CDR3, the DNA is TGCGCCAGCAGCTTGGGGGCGCGTGGAAACACCATATATTTT.

This clone was counted once. Other nucleotide sequences from this sample produce the same CDR3. The chain links TRBV11-2 to TRBJ1-2, with D possibly TRBD1 on 6 matching bases. In germline, CDR1 is SGHAT, CDR2 FQNNGV. The CDR3 totals 12 residues. V was shortened by 0 bases and J by 7 bases, with 6 bases between the two germline ends. The CDR3 loop reads CASSLDRGGYTF. The CDR3, as DNA: TGTGCCAGCAGCTTAGACAGGGGTGGCTACACCTTC.

This rearrangement joins TRBV6-1 to TRBJ1-5, with 8 bases lining up with TRBD1. V lost 6 bases, J lost 6 bases, and 10 bases stayed unmatched. This CDR3 contains 15 residues. In germline, CDR1 is MNHNS, CDR2 SASEGT. CDR3 sequence reads: CASRQIGQGGQPQHF. CDR3 bases: TGTGCCAGCAGACAAATAGGACAGGGTGGTCAGCCCCAGCATTTT.

This clone was detected only once. V usage is TRBV5-5 and J usage is TRBJ1-2; TRBD1 is a possible D gene (5 bases). Trimming stripped 4 bases from V and 5 bases from J, with 18 bases between. The CDR3 covers 15 residues. CDR1 SGHKS and CDR2 YYEKEE come from the germline V gene (reference sequence). CDR3 protein: CASSAGTAGLYGYTF. CDR3 coding DNA: TGTGCCAGCAGCGCAGGGACGGCGGGACTTTATGGCTACACCTTC.

The chain recombines TRBV28 with TRBJ1-2; tentative D call: TRBD1 (5 bases). The V gene's germline CDR1 is MDHEN and CDR2 SYDVKM. Trimming cost V 6 bases and J 8 bases, with 13 bases left between them. This CDR3 spans 12 amino acids. The CDR3 here is CASRSPKGGYTF. DNA of the CDR3: TGTGCCAGCAGGTCCCCTAAGGGGGGCTACACCTTC.

The chain joins TRBV15 to TRBJ1-1; perhaps TRBD1 as D (5 bases). CDR3 size: 14 residues. V lost 5 bases, J lost 1 base, and 11 bases lay in between. The V gene's germline CDR1 is LNHNV and CDR2 YYDKDF (reference sequence). The CDR3 coding sequence is TGTGCCACCAGCCGACAGTGGGGGAACACTGAAGCTTTCTTT. It encodes CATSRQWGNTEAFF.

The chain recombines TRBV5-1 with TRBJ2-3, with D possibly matching TRBD2 (5 bases). CDR1 is SGHRS and CDR2 is YFSETQ in the germline V gene. The V end was cut by 2 bases, the J end by 2 bases, with 9 bases between. The CDR3 spans 14 residues. CDR3: CASSLEGVTDTQYF. CDR3 DNA: TGCGCCAGCAGCTTAGAGGGCGTCACAGATACGCAGTATTTT.

This clone was observed a handful of times. J is TRBJ1-3 and V is TRBV19; 7 positions agree with TRBD1. The CDR3 runs to 16 residues. Looked up from germline, CDR1 is LNHDA and CDR2 is SQIVND (reference sequence). The V gene end was trimmed by 5 bases and the J gene end by 2 bases; junction bases not matched to a gene: 9. This chain's CDR3 is CASSRQGSSAGNTIYF. For the CDR3, the DNA is TGTGCCAGTAGTCGACAGGGTTCCTCTGCTGGAAACACCATATATTTT.

The genes are TRBV4-1 and TRBJ1-2; 8 bases match TRBD1. The V segment lost 5 bases and the J segment 1 base; nucleotides outside the gene matches: 6. The CDR3 has 15 residues. Germline V CDR1 and CDR2: MGHRA, YSYEKL. This chain's CDR3 is CASSEGQGVNYGYTF. CDR3 nucleotides: TGCGCCAGCAGCGAAGGACAGGGTGTTAACTATGGCTACACCTTC.

This clone was seen more than once but under ten times. The rearrangement uses TRBV7-9 and TRBJ2-3; unclear D gene. There are 15 residues in the CDR3. Germline V gene data show CDR1 as SEHNR and CDR2 as FQNEAQ (reference sequence). V lost 2 bases and J lost 0, with 9 bases in between. The CDR3 DNA follows: TGTGCCAGCAGCTTACCACGGTTTAGCACAGATACGCAGTATTTT. Amino acid sequence: CASSLPRFSTDTQYF.

This chain joins TRBV18 and TRBJ2-3; tentatively, D is TRBD2 (6 bases). In germline, CDR1 is KGHSH, CDR2 LQKENI. The CDR3 contains 15 residues. Between the trimmed V and J ends, which lost 5 bases and 1 base, there was a span of 13 bases. The CDR3 region is CASSMREVGTDTQYF. CDR3 nucleotide sequence: TGTGCCAGCTCAATGAGGGAGGTCGGCACAGATACGCAGTATTTT. The full variable domain, in which reference TRBV18 and TRBJ2-3 provide the parts outside the CDR3, is NAGVMQNPRHLVRRRGQEARLRCSPMKGHSHVYWYRQLPEEGLKFMVYLQKENIIDESGMPKERFSAEFPKEGPSILRIQQVVRGDSAAYFCASSMREVGTDTQYFGPGTRLTVL.

The genes are TRBV19 and TRBJ2-5; 14 bases fit TRBD2. The CDR3 spans 20 residues. CDR1 and CDR2 (germline): LNHDA, SQIVND (reference sequence). The trim removed 4 bases at V and 2 bases at J, leaving 15 bases unmatched. In nucleotides, the CDR3 is TGTGCCAGTAGTACATCAAGGACTAGCGGGAGGAGGGAGAAGCAAGAGACCCAGTACTTC. It specifies CASSTSRTSGRREKQETQYF.

The rearrangement links TRBV6-1 to TRBJ2-7, with 8 bases lining up with TRBD1. This CDR3 region has 14 residues. Trimming at V came to 1 base and at J to 2 bases, leaving 1 base not matched to a gene. Germline V CDR1 and CDR2: MNHNS, SASEGT. Here the CDR3 DNA reads TGTGCCAGCAGTGAAGTACAGGGGGCCTACGAGCAGTACTTC. Its translation is CASSEVQGAYEQYF.

The chain links TRBV29-1 to TRBJ1-2; 8 bases line up with TRBD1. With 6 bases clipped from V and 6 bases from J, the junction kept 6 bases outside the gene matches. Germline loops: CDR1 SQVTM, CDR2 ANQGSEA. CDR3 length equals 12 residues. The chain's CDR3 is CSVAGTGDGYTF. CDR3 coding DNA: TGCAGCGTCGCCGGGACAGGAGATGGCTACACCTTC.

The J gene is TRBJ2-1, the V gene TRBV5-1, with 14 bases matching TRBD2. Germline CDR1 SGHRS, CDR2 YFSETQ. CDR3 size: 16 residues. V shed 4 bases and J 2 bases; nucleotides not matched to a gene: 2. CDR3: CASSQTSGGAYNEQFF. Here the CDR3 DNA reads TGCGCCAGCAGCCAGACTAGCGGGGGGGCCTACAATGAGCAGTTCTTC. The entire variable domain, with the rest obtained from reference TRBV5-1 and TRBJ2-1, is as follows: KAGVTQTPRYLIKTRGQQVTLSCSPISGHRSVSWYQQTPGQGLQFLFEYFSETQRNKGNFPGRFSGRQFSNSRSEMNVSTLELGDSALYLCASSQTSGGAYNEQFFGPGTRLTVL.

This clone was seen a few times. The chain links TRBV7-2 to TRBJ1-1; perhaps TRBD1 as D (6 bases). The CDR3 spans 14 residues. V dropped 3 bases and J dropped 1 base, with 9 bases sitting between them. The germline V gene encodes CDR1 SGHTA and CDR2 FQGNSA. DNA of the CDR3: TGTGCCAGCAGCTTCCAGACAGGGAACACTGAAGCTTTCTTT. It is translated as CASSFQTGNTEAFF.

This clone was recorded a few times. The rearrangement links TRBV3-1 (or the pseudogene TRBV3-2) to TRBJ2-4, with a weak D call TRBD2 (6 bases). Germline V gives CDR1 LGHDT, CDR2 YNNKEL (reference sequence). The V and J ends lost 8 bases and 7 bases respectively, with 18 bases between them. The CDR3 spans 14 residues. The CDR3 DNA follows: TGTGCCAGCCAGCGGACAACTGGGGGGAACATTCAGTACTTC. This codes for CASQRTTGGNIQYF.

The V gene is TRBV2, the J gene TRBJ2-5; the D gene is possibly TRBD2 (7 bases). The CDR3 length is 15 residues. Germline loops: CDR1 SNHLY, CDR2 FYNNEI. V was clipped by 4 bases and J by 5 bases, with 17 bases between them. The CDR3 bases are TGTGCCAGCAGTGCGGGGGGCCTCTCCTCGGAGACCCAGTACTTC. Translated, it gives CASSAGGLSSETQYF.